Given below is one TCR beta chain in context. These data originate in a study of identifying expanded T cells in peripheral blood. Sequencing was performed with immunoSEQ multiplex PCR; in TCRdb, only in-frame clones are kept and a portion is missing. Of around 99,000 clones listed, 88% are singletons. In germline, CDR1 is SGHVS, CDR2 FQNEAQ. The germline V and J ends were trimmed by 1 base and 5 bases, with 15 bases remaining between them. The CDR3 consists of 16 residues. The source is a person between 18 and 75 years old in good health. The chain is built from TRBV7-8 and TRBJ1-5; D unresolved. Sequenced input: blood. CDR3 region: CASSLEGGGSDQPQHF. DNA for the CDR3: TGTGCCAGCAGCTTAGAAGGTGGTGGTTCGGATCAGCCCCAGCATTTT.